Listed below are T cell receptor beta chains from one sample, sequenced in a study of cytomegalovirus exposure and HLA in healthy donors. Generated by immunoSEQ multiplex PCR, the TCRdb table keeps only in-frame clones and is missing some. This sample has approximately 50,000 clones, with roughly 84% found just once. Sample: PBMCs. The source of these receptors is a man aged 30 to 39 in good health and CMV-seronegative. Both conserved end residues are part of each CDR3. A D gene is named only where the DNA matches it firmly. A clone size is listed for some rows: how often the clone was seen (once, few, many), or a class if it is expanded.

CDR3 protein: CASSLGLDRGAGDGYTF
CDR3 DNA: TGTGCCAGCAGCTTAGGTTTGGACAGGGGCGCAGGGGATGGCTACACCTTC
D gene: TRBD1
clone size: .
V gene: TRBV5-4
J gene: TRBJ1-2

CDR3 protein: CATSRDVQGADGELFF
CDR3 DNA: TGTGCCACCAGCAGAGATGTGCAGGGGGCGGACGGGGAGCTGTTTTTT
D gene: TRBD1
clone size: .
V gene: TRBV15
J gene: TRBJ2-2

CDR3 protein: CASSIERGGNSPLHF
CDR3 DNA: TGTGCCAGTAGTATAGAAAGGGGTGGCAATTCACCCCTCCACTTT
D gene: .
clone size: once
V gene: TRBV19
J gene: TRBJ1-6

CDR3 protein: CASSPTDNNYGYTF
CDR3 DNA: TGTGCCAGCAGCCCGACAGACAATAACTATGGCTACACCTTC
D gene: .
clone size: .
V gene: TRBV4-2
J gene: TRBJ1-2

CDR3 protein: CASSPRLAGGTGELFF
CDR3 DNA: TGTGCCAGCAGTCCACGACTAGCGGGAGGCACCGGGGAGCTGTTTTTT
D gene: TRBD2
clone size: .
V gene: TRBV6-6
J gene: TRBJ2-2

CDR3 protein: CASSGVGVPTYEQYF
CDR3 DNA: TGCGCCAGCAGTGGGGTCGGGGTCCCTACCTACGAGCAGTACTTC
D gene: .
clone size: .
V gene: TRBV4-1
J gene: TRBJ2-7

CDR3 protein: CASSLGGAGEGYTF
CDR3 DNA: TGCGCCAGCAGCCTGGGGGGCGCAGGGGAAGGCTACACCTTC
D gene: .
clone size: .
V gene: TRBV5-1
J gene: TRBJ1-2

CDR3 protein: CASSDSEINEQFF
CDR3 DNA: TGTGCCAGCAGTGACTCGGAGATAAATGAGCAGTTCTTC
D gene: .
clone size: .
V gene: TRBV6-4
J gene: TRBJ2-1

CDR3 protein: CASSRPVGADTQYF
CDR3 DNA: TGTGCCAGCAGCAGACCCGTCGGGGCAGATACGCAGTATTTT
D gene: .
clone size: once
V gene: TRBV5-4
J gene: TRBJ2-3

CDR3 protein: CASSFLVTGELFF
CDR3 DNA: TGTGCCAGCAGCTTCCTAGTCACCGGGGAGCTGTTTTTT
D gene: .
clone size: .
V gene: TRBV7-6
J gene: TRBJ2-2

CDR3 protein: CASSHPPGSFETQYF
CDR3 DNA: TGCGCCAGCAGCCATCCCCCAGGCAGTTTTGAGACCCAGTACTTC
D gene: .
clone size: once
V gene: TRBV4-1
J gene: TRBJ2-5

CDR3 protein: CASSGGTSGPAREQFF
CDR3 DNA: TGCGCCAGCAGCGGCGGGACTAGCGGGCCTGCCAGAGAGCAGTTCTTC
D gene: TRBD2
clone size: .
V gene: TRBV5-1
J gene: TRBJ2-1

CDR3 protein: CAWSLAGYNEQFF
CDR3 DNA: TGTGCCTGGAGTCTAGCGGGTTACAATGAGCAGTTCTTC
D gene: TRBD2
clone size: .
V gene: TRBV30
J gene: TRBJ2-1

CDR3 protein: CASSIKWGGAANEKLFF
CDR3 DNA: TGTGCCAGTAGTATAAAGTGGGGGGGCGCGGCTAATGAAAAACTGTTTTTT
D gene: .
clone size: once
V gene: TRBV19
J gene: TRBJ1-4

CDR3 protein: CASSMGGPNQPQHF
CDR3 DNA: TGCGCCAGCAGCATGGGGGGCCCCAATCAGCCCCAGCATTTT
D gene: .
clone size: once
V gene: TRBV5-1
J gene: TRBJ1-5

CDR3 protein: CASSWYRGITDTQYF
CDR3 DNA: TGTGCCAGCAGCTGGTACAGGGGCATCACAGATACGCAGTATTTT
D gene: TRBD1
clone size: .
V gene: TRBV7-9
J gene: TRBJ2-3

CDR3 protein: CARSLIRANQPQHF
CDR3 DNA: TGTGCCAGAAGCTTGATCAGGGCTAATCAGCCCCAGCATTTT
D gene: .
clone size: .
V gene: TRBV5-3
J gene: TRBJ1-5

CDR3 protein: CASSQETWGGRSEAFF
CDR3 DNA: TGTGCCAGCAGCCAAGAGACTTGGGGGGGGCGGAGTGAAGCTTTCTTT
D gene: .
clone size: .
V gene: TRBV4-2
J gene: TRBJ1-1

CDR3 protein: CASSGDRNTGELFF
CDR3 DNA: TGCGCCAGCAGCGGGGACAGGAACACCGGGGAGCTGTTTTTT
D gene: TRBD1
clone size: .
V gene: TRBV5-1
J gene: TRBJ2-2

CDR3 protein: CASGDRVGYGYTF
CDR3 DNA: TGTGCCAGTGGCGACAGGGTGGGGTATGGCTACACCTTC
D gene: TRBD1
clone size: .
V gene: TRBV19
J gene: TRBJ1-2

CDR3 protein: CASDRDTEAFF
CDR3 DNA: TGTGCCAGCGACCGGGACACTGAAGCTTTCTTT
D gene: .
clone size: few
V gene: TRBV2
J gene: TRBJ1-1

CDR3 protein: CASSFPGRRDYEQYF
CDR3 DNA: TGTGCCAGCAGCTTTCCCGGCCGACGGGATTACGAGCAGTACTTC
D gene: .
clone size: .
V gene: TRBV7-2
J gene: TRBJ2-7

CDR3 protein: CASSPRGSSYNEQFF
CDR3 DNA: TGCGCCAGCAGCCCGCGGGGGAGCTCCTACAATGAGCAGTTCTTC
D gene: TRBD2
clone size: .
V gene: TRBV4-1
J gene: TRBJ2-1

CDR3 protein: CASSALQESSGNTIYF
CDR3 DNA: TGTGCCAGTAGTGCATTACAGGAGAGCTCTGGAAACACCATATATTTT
D gene: .
clone size: .
V gene: TRBV19
J gene: TRBJ1-3

CDR3 protein: CASSSHSGRGTDTQYF
CDR3 DNA: TGTGCCAGCAGCTCCCATAGCGGTCGGGGCACAGATACGCAGTATTTT
D gene: .
clone size: few
V gene: TRBV7-2
J gene: TRBJ2-3

CDR3 protein: CASSVGPQDYYEQYF
CDR3 DNA: TGTGCCAGCAGCGTAGGTCCCCAGGACTACTACGAGCAGTACTTC
D gene: .
clone size: .
V gene: TRBV9
J gene: TRBJ2-7

CDR3 protein: CASSYELTYEQYF
CDR3 DNA: TGTGCCAGCAGTTACGAACTTACCTACGAGCAGTACTTC
D gene: .
clone size: few
V gene: TRBV6-6
J gene: TRBJ2-7

CDR3 protein: CASSVEAGTEAFF
CDR3 DNA: TGTGCCAGCAGCGTAGAGGCAGGGACTGAAGCTTTCTTT
D gene: .
clone size: few
V gene: TRBV9
J gene: TRBJ1-1